A selection of T cell receptor beta chains follows, all from one sample in a study of blood T cell repertoires in COVID-19. Sequencing used immunoSEQ multiplex PCR; TCRdb keeps in-frame clones, though not all of them. The sample records roughly 80,000 clones, roughly 87% being singletons. Material for sequencing was peripheral blood. The receptor set was obtained from a man aged 50-60 years with acute or convalescent COVID-19. CDR3s include the opening cysteine and the closing phenylalanine or tryptophan. A D gene is named only where the DNA matches it firmly. Not every row has a clone size; where given, it reads once, few, many or a size class.

j_gene,abundance,d_gene,v_gene,CDR3nt,CDR3aa
TRBJ2-5,-,TRBD1,TRBV24-1,TGTGCCACCAGTGATACAATCCGGGACAGCTTCCAAGAGACCCAGTACTTC,CATSDTIRDSFQETQYF
TRBJ1-1,-,-,TRBV15,TGTGCCACCAGCAGAGAGACAGGTTTTAACGCTGAAGCTTTCTTT,CATSRETGFNAEAFF
TRBJ1-2,few,-,TRBV15,TGTGCCACCAGCTCAGGGATCGACTATGGCTACACCTTC,CATSSGIDYGYTF
TRBJ1-1,-,-,TRBV18,TGTGCCAGCTCAAAAGAAACAGAGGCTTTCTTT,CASSKETEAFF
TRBJ2-7,-,TRBD2,TRBV9,TGTGCCAGCAGCGTAGAAGGGACTAGCTCCAACGAGCAGTACTTC,CASSVEGTSSNEQYF
TRBJ1-2,-,TRBD1,TRBV19,TGTGCCAGCCAGCGGGGGACAGGGTTCAACTATGGCTACACCTTC,CASQRGTGFNYGYTF
TRBJ2-3,-,TRBD2,TRBV5-1,TGCGCCAGCAGCTTGGCTCTAGCGGGAGGGCGGACAGATACGCAGTATTTT,CASSLALAGGRTDTQYF
TRBJ2-1,once,-,TRBV7-9,TGTGCCAGCAGCCCCCCCAGGGGTGGCAATGAGCAGTTCTTC,CASSPPRGGNEQFF
TRBJ1-1,-,-,TRBV12-3/TRBV12-4,TGTGCCAGCGGACACCCGAACACTGAAGCTTTCTTT,CASGHPNTEAFF
TRBJ1-1,-,-,TRBV28,TGTGCCAGCAGTGAAACAGTACGAGCTTTCTTT,CASSETVRAFF
TRBJ2-3,-,TRBD2,TRBV9,TGTGCCAGCAGCGTAGTAGCGGGAGACTCTAGCACAGATACGCAGTATTTT,CASSVVAGDSSTDTQYF
TRBJ2-1,-,TRBD2,TRBV29-1,TGCAGCGTTGCCCACCCTAGCGGGAGGTTATATGGCGAGCAGTTCTTC,CSVAHPSGRLYGEQFF
TRBJ2-1,-,TRBD2,TRBV27,TGTGCCAGCAGACCAGCGGGGGGAAGCTCCTACAATGAGCAGTTCTTC,CASRPAGGSSYNEQFF
TRBJ1-1,-,-,TRBV3-1/TRBV3-2,TGTGCCTCCACGCGGGGGACAAACACTGAAGCTTTCTTT,CASTRGTNTEAFF
TRBJ2-2,-,TRBD2,TRBV6-5,TGTGCCAGCAGTTACCTTAGCGGGGGGCGGCCCGGGGAGCTGTTTTTT,CASSYLSGGRPGELFF
TRBJ1-5,-,TRBD1,TRBV28,TGTGCCAGCAGTTTTTCTCGGACAGGTTATCAGCCCCAGCATTTT,CASSFSRTGYQPQHF
TRBJ2-3,-,TRBD2,TRBV28,TGTGCCAGCAGTTCCCCGGGGGGAGCACAAGATACGCAGTATTTT,CASSSPGGAQDTQYF
TRBJ1-2,-,TRBD1,TRBV9,TGTGCCAGCAGCGTAGATGGACAGGGGAACTATGGCTACACCTTC,CASSVDGQGNYGYTF
TRBJ1-6,-,-,TRBV19,TGTGCCAGTACTTCAGGGGAACTTTATAATTCACCCCTCCACTTT,CASTSGELYNSPLHF
TRBJ2-1,-,-,TRBV5-1,TGCGCCAGCAGCCCGTACCCGGGCCAGGAGGTCTTC,CASSPYPGQEVF
TRBJ2-5,once,TRBD2,TRBV2,TGTGCCAGCACAACGCGGGAGATCAGGGAGACCCAGTACTTC,CASTTREIRETQYF
TRBJ2-1,-,-,TRBV19,TGTGCCAGTACTACCATATACAATGAGCAGTTCTTC,CASTTIYNEQFF
TRBJ2-7,-,TRBD2,TRBV10-3,TGTGCCATCAGTGGGACTAGCGGGAGCGCCTACGAGCAGTACTTC,CAISGTSGSAYEQYF
TRBJ1-6,-,-,TRBV6-5,TGTGCCAGCAGTTACGAGCCCTATAATTCACCCCTCCACTTT,CASSYEPYNSPLHF
TRBJ1-1,-,-,TRBV11-2,TGTGCCAGCAGCCCGGCATGGGAGGGTGAAGCTTTCTTT,CASSPAWEGEAFF
TRBJ1-2,-,TRBD1,TRBV3-1/TRBV3-2,TGTGCCAGCAGCTCGATACAGGGGCCGGGTGGCTACACCTTC,CASSSIQGPGGYTF
TRBJ2-7,-,TRBD2,TRBV6-1,TGTGCCAGCAGTGAGCGGGGGGGACTAGCACTGTACGAGCAGTACTTC,CASSERGGLALYEQYF
TRBJ2-3,few,-,TRBV10-3,TGTGCCACCCGAGATAGCACAGATACGCAGTATTTT,CATRDSTDTQYF
TRBJ1-2,-,-,TRBV6-1,TGTGCCAGCAGTGACGATCACACAGGGAACTATGGCTACACCTTC,CASSDDHTGNYGYTF
TRBJ2-1,-,-,TRBV3-1/TRBV3-2,TGTGCCAGCAGCCAAAGCAAAAATGAGCAGTTCTTC,CASSQSKNEQFF
TRBJ2-2,-,TRBD1,TRBV2,TGTGCCAGCATGGAGGACAGGGGATACCTCACCGGGGAGCTGTTTTTT,CASMEDRGYLTGELFF